Sequencing of this T cell receptor (beta chain) was carried out in a study of blood T cell repertoires in COVID-19 (dated by TCRdb to the early 2020s). In terms of the full investigation: Samples covering the acute and convalescent phases of COVID-19 were provided by collaborators in the United States, Italy and Spain. The material from the prospective study consisted of cDNA or gDNA derived from T cells, B-cell-depleted T cells, or PBMCs. Subjects who had been exposed to COVID-19, were actively infected with it, or had recovered from it provided the deeply sampled blood TCRbeta repertoires that made up the dataset. The repertoires were released in a freely available public database meant as a resource for research on the immune response to SARS-CoV-2. Samples were obtained from the ongoing ImmuneRACE study (first 160 participants) and from some 1,200 subjects provided by 6 global collaborators. A de-identified subject ID, COVID-19 status, age in years and sex were almost always included in the sample metadata. Where HLA class I and class II types were available, the types were taken from metadata supplied by the sample provider, not from assay-based typing.

Concerning this clone itself: What this receptor recognizes is not known. Nothing much larger sits one base from this clone, and base qualities are not available.

Overall study outcomes, separate from this receptor: The quantity of clinical and demographic metadata differed by source and by participant and was supplied without curation.

The immunoSEQ Assay, a bias-controlled multiplex PCR, was used to amplify TCRbeta CDR3 regions from genomic DNA. For the original study's pipeline: The number of nucleated cells in each sample was estimated from the amplification of reference gene primers within the assay. To quantify the absolute abundance of each unique TCRbeta CDR3 rearrangement, sequence reads were collapsed and filtered. Productive Simpson clonality was computed per sample as the square root of Simpson's diversity index over productive rearrangements. The table was pulled from immuneACCESS by TCRdb, which kept in-frame rearrangements only. Such tables lose some clones; where checked, under half of the loss comes from unresolved V genes, and the rest has no known cause. D and trimming were read from the DNA, whereas the V and J calls and clone size are those reported in that table. Recorded for this sample are about 180,000 clones; approximately 85% of them occurred a single time. The ten largest account for roughly 9.7% of the sample.

Collaborating institutions collected whole blood in K2EDTA tubes following their own protocols. For TCRbeta analysis, collaborators shipped samples in one of three forms: frozen whole blood, isolated PBMCs, or DNA extracted from either of those sample types. The specimen was peripheral blood. This receptor was taken from a human donor with active or convalescent COVID-19. The donor label of this sample is uncertain.

The nucleotide sequence is TGTGCCACAAGTAGCGGGGGCGCCTACAATGAGCAGTTCTTC. It encodes CATSSGGAYNEQFF. Recombination linked TRBV24-1 to TRBJ2-1, with TRBD2 identical over 9 junction bases. CDR1 and CDR2 (KGHDR, SFDVKD) derive from the germline V gene. The CDR3 sequence holds 14 residues, the cysteine and phenylalanine included. Only the CDR3 DNA is retained, 42 bases long and in frame from the first base. V is trimmed back by 10 bases and J by 2 bases, and the junction contains 5 bases that no gene match accounts for.